Sequencing of this TCR beta chain was carried out in a study of early T cells in non-severe SARS-CoV-2 infection. This clonotype was observed many times. The junction shows a germline mismatch at one end, possibly a read error. Attached unique molecular identifiers marked individual cDNA molecules. TCRdb used MiXCR to reprocess the 5' RACE reads, holding one entry per CDR3 protein. The sample has about 27,000 distinct CDR3 sequences; more than 4.5% are singletons. Germline V CDR1 and CDR2: ENHRY, SYGVKD. The CDR3 contains 14 residues. The sequencing sample was made of whole blood. The receptor's source is an adult who was a healthcare worker with PCR-confirmed SARS-CoV-2 infection or an uninfected control (not recorded which). This chain joins TRBV10-3 and TRBJ1-5, with 8 bases identical to TRBD1. CDR3 bases: TGTGCCACCACTCCGGACAGGGATAGTCAGCTCCAGCATTTT. The encoded protein is CATTPDRDSQLQHF.